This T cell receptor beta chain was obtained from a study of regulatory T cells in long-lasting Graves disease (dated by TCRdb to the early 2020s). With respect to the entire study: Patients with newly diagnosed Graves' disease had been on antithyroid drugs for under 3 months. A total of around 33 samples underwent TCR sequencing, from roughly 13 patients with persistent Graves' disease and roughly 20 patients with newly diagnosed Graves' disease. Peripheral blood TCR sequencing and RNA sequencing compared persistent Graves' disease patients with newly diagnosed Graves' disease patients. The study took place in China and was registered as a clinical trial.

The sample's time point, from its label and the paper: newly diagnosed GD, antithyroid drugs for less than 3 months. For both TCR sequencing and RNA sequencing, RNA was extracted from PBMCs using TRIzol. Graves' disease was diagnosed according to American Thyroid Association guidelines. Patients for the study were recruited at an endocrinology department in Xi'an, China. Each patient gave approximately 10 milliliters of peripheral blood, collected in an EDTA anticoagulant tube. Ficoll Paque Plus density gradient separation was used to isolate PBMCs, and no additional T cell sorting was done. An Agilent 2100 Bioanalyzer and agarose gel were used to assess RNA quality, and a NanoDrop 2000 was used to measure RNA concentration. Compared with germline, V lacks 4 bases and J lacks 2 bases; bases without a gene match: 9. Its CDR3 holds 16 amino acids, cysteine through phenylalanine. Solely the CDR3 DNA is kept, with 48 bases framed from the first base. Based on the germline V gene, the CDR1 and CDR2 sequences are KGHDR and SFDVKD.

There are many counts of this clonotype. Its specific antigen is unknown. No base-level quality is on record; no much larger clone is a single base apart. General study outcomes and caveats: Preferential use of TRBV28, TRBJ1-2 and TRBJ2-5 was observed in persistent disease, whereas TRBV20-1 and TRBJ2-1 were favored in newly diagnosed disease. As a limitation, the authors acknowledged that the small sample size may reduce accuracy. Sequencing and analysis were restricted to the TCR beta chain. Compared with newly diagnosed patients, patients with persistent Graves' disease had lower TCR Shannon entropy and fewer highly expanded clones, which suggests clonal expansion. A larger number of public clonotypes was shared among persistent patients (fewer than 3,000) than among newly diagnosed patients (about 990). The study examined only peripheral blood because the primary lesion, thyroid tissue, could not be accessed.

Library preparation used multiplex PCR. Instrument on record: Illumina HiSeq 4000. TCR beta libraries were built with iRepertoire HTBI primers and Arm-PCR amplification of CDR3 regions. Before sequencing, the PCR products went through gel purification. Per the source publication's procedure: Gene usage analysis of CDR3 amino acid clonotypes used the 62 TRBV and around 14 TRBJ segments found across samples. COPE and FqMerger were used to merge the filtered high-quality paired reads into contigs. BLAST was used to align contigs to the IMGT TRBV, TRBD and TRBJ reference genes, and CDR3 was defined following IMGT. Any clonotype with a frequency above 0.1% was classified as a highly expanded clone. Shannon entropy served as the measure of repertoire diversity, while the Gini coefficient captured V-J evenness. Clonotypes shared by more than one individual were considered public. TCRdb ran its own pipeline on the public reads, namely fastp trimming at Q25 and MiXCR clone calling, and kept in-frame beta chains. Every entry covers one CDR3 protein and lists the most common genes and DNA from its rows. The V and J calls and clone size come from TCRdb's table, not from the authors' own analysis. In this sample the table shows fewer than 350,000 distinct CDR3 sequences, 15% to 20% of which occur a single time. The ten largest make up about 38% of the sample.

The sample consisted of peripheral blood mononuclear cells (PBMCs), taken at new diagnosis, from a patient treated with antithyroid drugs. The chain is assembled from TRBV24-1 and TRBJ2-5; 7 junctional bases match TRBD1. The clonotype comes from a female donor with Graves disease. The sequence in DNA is TGTGCCACCAGTGACCCTATCCAGGGGGAACAAGAGACCCAGTACTTC. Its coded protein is CATSDPIQGEQETQYF.